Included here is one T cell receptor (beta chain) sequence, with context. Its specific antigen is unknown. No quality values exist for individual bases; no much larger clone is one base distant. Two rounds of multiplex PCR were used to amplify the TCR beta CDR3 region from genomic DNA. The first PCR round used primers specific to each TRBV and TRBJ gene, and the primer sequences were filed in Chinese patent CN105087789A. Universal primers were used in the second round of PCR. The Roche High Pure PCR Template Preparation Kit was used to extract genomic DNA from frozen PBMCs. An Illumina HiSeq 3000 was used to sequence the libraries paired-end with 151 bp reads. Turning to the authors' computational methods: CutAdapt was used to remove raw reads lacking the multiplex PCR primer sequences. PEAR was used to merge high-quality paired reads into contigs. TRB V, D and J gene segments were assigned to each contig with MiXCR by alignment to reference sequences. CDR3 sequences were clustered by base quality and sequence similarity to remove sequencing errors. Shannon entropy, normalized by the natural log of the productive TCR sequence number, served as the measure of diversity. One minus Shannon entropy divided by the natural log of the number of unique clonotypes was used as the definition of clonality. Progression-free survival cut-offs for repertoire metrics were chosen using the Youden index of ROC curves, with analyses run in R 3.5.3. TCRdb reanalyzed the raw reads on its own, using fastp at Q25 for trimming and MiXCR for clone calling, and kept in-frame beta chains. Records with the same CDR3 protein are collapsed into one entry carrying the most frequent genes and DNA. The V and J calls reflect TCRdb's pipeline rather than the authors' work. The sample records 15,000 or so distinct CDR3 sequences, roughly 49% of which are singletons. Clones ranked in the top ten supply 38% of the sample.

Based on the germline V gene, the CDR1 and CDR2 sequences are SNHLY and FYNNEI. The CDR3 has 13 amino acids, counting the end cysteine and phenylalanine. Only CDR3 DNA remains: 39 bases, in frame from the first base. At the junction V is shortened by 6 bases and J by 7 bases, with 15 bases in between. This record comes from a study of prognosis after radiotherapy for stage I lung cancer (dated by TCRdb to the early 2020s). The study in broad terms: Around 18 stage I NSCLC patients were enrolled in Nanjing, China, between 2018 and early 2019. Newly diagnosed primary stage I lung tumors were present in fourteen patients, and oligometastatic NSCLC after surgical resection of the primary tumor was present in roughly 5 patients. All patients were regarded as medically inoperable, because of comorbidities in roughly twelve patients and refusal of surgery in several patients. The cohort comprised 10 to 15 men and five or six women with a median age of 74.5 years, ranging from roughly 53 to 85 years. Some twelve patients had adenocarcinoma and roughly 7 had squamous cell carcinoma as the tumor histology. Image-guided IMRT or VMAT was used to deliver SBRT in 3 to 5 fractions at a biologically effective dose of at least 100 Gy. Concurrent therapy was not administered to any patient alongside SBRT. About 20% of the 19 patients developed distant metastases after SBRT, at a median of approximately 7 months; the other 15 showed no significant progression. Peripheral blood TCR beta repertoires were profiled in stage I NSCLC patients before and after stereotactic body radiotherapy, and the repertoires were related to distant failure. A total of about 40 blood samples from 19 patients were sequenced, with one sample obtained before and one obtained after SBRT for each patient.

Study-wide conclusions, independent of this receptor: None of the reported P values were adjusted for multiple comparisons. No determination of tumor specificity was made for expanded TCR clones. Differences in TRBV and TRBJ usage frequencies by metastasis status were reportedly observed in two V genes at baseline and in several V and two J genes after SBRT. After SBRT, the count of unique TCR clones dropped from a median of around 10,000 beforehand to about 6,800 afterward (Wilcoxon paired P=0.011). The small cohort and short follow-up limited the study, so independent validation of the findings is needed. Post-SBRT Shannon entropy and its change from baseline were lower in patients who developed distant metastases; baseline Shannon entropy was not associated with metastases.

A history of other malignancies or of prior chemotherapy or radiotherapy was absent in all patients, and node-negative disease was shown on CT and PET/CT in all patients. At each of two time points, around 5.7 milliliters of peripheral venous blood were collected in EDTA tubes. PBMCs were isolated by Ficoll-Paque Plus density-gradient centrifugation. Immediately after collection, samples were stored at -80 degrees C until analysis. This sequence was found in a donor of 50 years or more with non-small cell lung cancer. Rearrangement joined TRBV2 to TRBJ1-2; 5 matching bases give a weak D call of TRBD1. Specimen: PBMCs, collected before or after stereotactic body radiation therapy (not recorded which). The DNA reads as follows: TGTGCCAGCAGCCTGTTGCAGGGAGTTGGCTACACCTTC. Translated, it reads CASSLLQGVGYTF.